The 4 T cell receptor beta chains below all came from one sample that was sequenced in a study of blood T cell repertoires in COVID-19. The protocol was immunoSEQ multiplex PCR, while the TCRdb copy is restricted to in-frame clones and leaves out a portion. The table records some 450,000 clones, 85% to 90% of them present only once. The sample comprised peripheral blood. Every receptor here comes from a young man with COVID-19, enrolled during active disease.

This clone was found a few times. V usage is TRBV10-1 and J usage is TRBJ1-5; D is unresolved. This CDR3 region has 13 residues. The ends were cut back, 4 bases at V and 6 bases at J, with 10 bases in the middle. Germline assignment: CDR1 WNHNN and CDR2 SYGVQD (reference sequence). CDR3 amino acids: CASSATGGQPQHF. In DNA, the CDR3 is TGCGCCAGCAGTGCGACGGGAGGTCAGCCCCAGCATTTT.

The CDR3 DNA reads TGTGCCAGCAAAGTTCTCGCGGGGGGGATATACGAGCAGTACTTC. This codes for CASKVLAGGIYEQYF. V gene TRBV6-5 combines with J gene TRBJ2-7; 9 nucleotides match TRBD2. The CDR3 sequence is 15 residues long. V trimming: 7 bases; J trimming: 4 bases; junction bases outside the gene matches: 11. Germline CDR1 MNHEY, CDR2 SVGAGI.

The DNA of the CDR3 is TGTGCCTGGAGTGGGAGTGGACAGGGGGCTGAAAAACTGTTTTTT. It codes for CAWSGSGQGAEKLFF. This chain connects TRBV30 to TRBJ1-4, with 11 bases identical to TRBD1. Looked up from germline, CDR1 is GTSNPN and CDR2 is SVGIG (reference sequence). Germline trimming cut 1 base from V and 7 bases from J; bases unmatched to any gene: 5. The CDR3 loop spans 15 amino acids.

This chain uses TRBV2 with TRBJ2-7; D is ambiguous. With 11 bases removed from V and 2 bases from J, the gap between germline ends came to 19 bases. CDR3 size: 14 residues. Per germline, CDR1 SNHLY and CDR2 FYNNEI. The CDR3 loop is CASHRSAATYEQYF. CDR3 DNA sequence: TGTGCCTCCCACCGGTCGGCGGCAACCTACGAGCAGTACTTC.